These 27 T cell receptor beta chains were sequenced from one sample in a study of neurological immune-mediated disorders. TCRdb recomputed calls from the 5' RACE reads with MiXCR, one row per CDR3 protein. The sample has more than 35,000 distinct CDR3 sequences, 9% to 12% seen once. The sample consisted of PBMCs. The receptors stem from a woman aged 25 to 39 with HTLV-1-associated myelopathy (HAM/TSP).

This clonotype came up many times. In nucleotides, the CDR3 is TGCAGTGCCAAGGGGGGCGGGCTCACAGATACGCAGTATTTT. Translation: CSAKGGGLTDTQYF. J is TRBJ2-3 and V is TRBV20-1; D assignment may be TRBD1 or TRBD2 (6 bases each). Germline V gene data show CDR1 as DFQATT and CDR2 as SNEGSKA (reference sequence). The CDR3 spans 14 residues. V was pared by 6 bases and J by 2 bases, with 15 bases between.

This clonotype appeared many times. The rearrangement uses TRBV20-1 and TRBJ2-1; D unresolved. Per the germline V gene, CDR1 is DFQATT and CDR2 is SNEGSKA (reference sequence). The CDR3 covers 11 residues. Between the trimmed V and J ends, which lost 3 bases and 9 bases, there was a span of 9 bases. The DNA of the CDR3 is TGCAGTGCTAGCCTCGTTCCTGAGCAGTTCTTC. Its translation is CSASLVPEQFF.

Many counts were recorded for this clonotype. The V and J genes are TRBV20-1 and TRBJ1-2; D is unresolved. CDR3 length: 13 amino acids. Trimming removed 3 bases from V and 3 bases from J, with 11 bases in between. From germline, CDR1 is DFQATT and CDR2 SNEGSKA (reference sequence). The CDR3 region has the DNA TGCAGTGCTAGGGACGGACGGGACTATGGCTACACCTTC. It specifies CSARDGRDYGYTF.

This clonotype has ten or more counts. The chain is built from TRBV20-1 and TRBJ2-1, with D tentatively TRBD2 (6 bases). The CDR3 covers 14 residues. Looked up from germline, CDR1 is DFQATT and CDR2 is SNEGSKA (reference sequence). Trimming pared 3 bases from V and 8 bases from J, leaving 17 bases between. CDR3: CSASGTPTSDEQFF. CDR3 nucleotides: TGCAGTGCTAGCGGGACTCCCACGTCCGATGAGCAGTTCTTC.

Ten or more counts support this clonotype. The chain couples TRBV24-1 to TRBJ2-3; TRBD1 might be the D (5 bases). The CDR3 sequence is 12 residues long. From germline, CDR1 is KGHDR and CDR2 SFDVKD. Trimming stripped 9 bases from V and 2 bases from J, with 8 bases between. CDR3 coding DNA: TGTGCCACCGGGGCAGACACAGATACGCAGTATTTT. Protein: CATGADTDTQYF.

The table lists this clonotype with many counts. The chain combines TRBV20-1 with TRBJ1-1, with 9 bases aligning to TRBD1. Germline lookup yields CDR1 DFQATT and CDR2 SNEGSKA (reference sequence). With 5 bases clipped from V and 4 bases from J, the junction kept 5 bases outside the gene matches. The CDR3 sequence is 13 residues long. CDR3 protein: CSAHRGPGTEAFF. As DNA, the CDR3 is TGCAGTGCTCACAGGGGGCCCGGCACTGAAGCTTTCTTT.

This clonotype occurred many times. The CDR3 region is CASSEGQELAKNIQYF. In DNA form, the CDR3 reads TGTGCCAGCAGTGAGGGACAGGAGCTAGCCAAAAACATTCAGTACTTC. The V and J genes are TRBV6-6 and TRBJ2-4, with TRBD1 identical over 8 bases. Germline V lookup: CDR1 MNHNY, CDR2 SVGAGI (reference sequence). Trimming removed 5 bases from V and 0 bases from J; junction bases left unmatched: 6. The CDR3 is 16 residues long.

This sequence joins TRBV6-4 and TRBJ2-1, with D perhaps matching TRBD2 (6 bases). The CDR3 runs 18 residues. V lost 0 bases and J lost 4, with 19 bases in between. The germline V gene encodes CDR1 MRHNA and CDR2 SNTAGT. CDR3 sequence reads: CASSDSRLLAWGYNEQFF. The CDR3 DNA follows: TGTGCCAGCAGTGACTCTAGACTCCTAGCGTGGGGGTACAATGAGCAGTTCTTC.

This clonotype was seen ten or more times. CDR3 region: CASSDRPGLAVEQYF. The CDR3 nucleotides read TGTGCCAGCAGTGACCGACCGGGACTAGCGGTCGAGCAGTACTTC. V gene TRBV25-1 combines with J gene TRBJ2-7; TRBD2 matches at 11 bases. This CDR3 is built from 15 residues. The V gene's germline CDR1 is MGHDK and CDR2 SYGVNS. With 3 bases clipped from V and 6 bases from J, the junction kept 7 bases outside the gene matches.

This clonotype was found many times. This rearrangement joins TRBV7-2 to TRBJ2-2; D is possibly TRBD1 or TRBD2 (6 bases each). From germline, CDR1 is SGHTA and CDR2 FQGNSA. There are 18 residues in the CDR3. Trimming shortened V by 5 bases and J by 4 bases, and 23 bases separated the two germline ends. Here the CDR3 reads CASSLTNLGGGGTGELFF. Written as DNA, the CDR3 is TGTGCCAGCAGCCTTACGAACCTCGGGGGCGGAGGCACCGGGGAGCTGTTTTTT.

In this sample, this clonotype turned up many times. CDR3 in amino acids: CASSNSGGALNEQFF. The CDR3 nucleotides read TGCGCCAGCAGCAACAGCGGGGGGGCCCTCAATGAGCAGTTCTTC. The J gene is TRBJ2-1, the V gene TRBV5-1; TRBD2 matches at 10 bases. Unmatched junction bases numbered 7, after V lost 4 bases and J lost 6 bases. The length of the CDR3 is 15 residues. The germline V gene has CDR1 SGHRS and CDR2 YFSETQ. Together with reference TRBV5-1 and TRBJ2-1, the CDR3 gives the full variable domain: KAGVTQTPRYLIKTRGQQVTLSCSPISGHRSVSWYQQTPGQGLQFLFEYFSETQRNKGNFPGRFSGRQFSNSRSEMNVSTLELGDSALYLCASSNSGGALNEQFFGPGTRLTVL.

This clonotype occurred many times. V usage is TRBV7-8 and J usage is TRBJ1-5; no firm D call. CDR1 and CDR2 (germline): SGHVS, FQNEAQ. The CDR3 length is 14 residues. V was trimmed by 2 bases and J by 7 bases, leaving 12 bases between them. CDR3 in amino acids: CASSLSAIHQPQHF. The CDR3 DNA follows: TGTGCCAGCAGCTTATCTGCCATCCACCAGCCCCAGCATTTT.

This clonotype was counted a few times. The gene calls are TRBV20-1 and TRBJ2-7; D may be TRBD2 (7 bases). Trimming shortened V by 6 bases and J by 5 bases, and 20 bases separated the two germline ends. Germline values: CDR1 DFQATT, CDR2 SNEGSKA (reference sequence). The CDR3 contains 14 residues. Written as DNA, the CDR3 is TGCAGTGCGACAGAGGGGGGGGCTGCTAACGAGCAGTACTTC. This sequence encodes CSATEGGAANEQYF.

This clonotype has at least ten counts. This rearrangement joins TRBV2 to TRBJ2-7, with a weak D call TRBD1 (6 bases). Germline CDR1 is SNHLY and CDR2 is FYNNEI. Trimming took off 4 bases at V and 1 base at J, with 20 bases between the two ends. This CDR3 region has 17 residues. The CDR3 spells CASSAPSTRQVSYEQYF. CDR3 in DNA: TGTGCCAGCAGTGCGCCCTCCACTCGACAGGTGTCCTACGAGCAGTACTTC.

This clonotype was observed at least ten times. This rearrangement joins TRBV12-3 or TRBV12-4 to TRBJ2-1; D tentatively reads TRBD1 or TRBD2 (5 bases each). The ends were cut back, 6 bases at V and 5 bases at J, with 11 bases in the middle. The CDR3 extends over 13 amino acids. CDR3 residues: CASSRDGNNEQFF. The CDR3 bases are TGTGCCAGCAGCCGGGACGGTAACAATGAGCAGTTCTTC.

This clonotype is deemed medium-sized (0.01 to 0.1%). The V call is TRBV20-1, the J call TRBJ2-3, with D unclear. The CDR3 has 13 residues. V lost 3 bases and J lost 6, with 13 bases in between. Germline values: CDR1 DFQATT, CDR2 SNEGSKA (reference sequence). This CDR3 reads CSARAVSVDTQYF. Here the CDR3 DNA reads TGCAGTGCTAGGGCTGTAAGCGTTGATACGCAGTATTTT.

This clonotype showed up many times. The V call is TRBV20-1, the J call TRBJ2-1, with D perhaps matching TRBD1 (6 bases). The V gene lost 3 bases and the J gene lost 4 bases, with 16 bases spanning the gap. The CDR3 totals 15 residues. Germline V gene sequence: CDR1 DFQATT, CDR2 SNEGSKA (reference sequence). CDR3 in DNA: TGCAGTGCTAGTTCGGCTGAAGGACAGTACAATGAGCAGTTCTTC. Translation: CSASSAEGQYNEQFF.

There are many counts of this clonotype. The chain recombines TRBV20-1 with TRBJ1-1; possibly TRBD1 for D (5 bases). CDR3 length: 15 residues. Trimming took 6 bases from V and 0 from J, leaving 17 bases between them. From germline, CDR1 is DFQATT and CDR2 SNEGSKA (reference sequence). The CDR3 loop is CSARRQKNMNTEAFF. In DNA form, the CDR3 reads TGCAGTGCCCGCCGACAGAAAAACATGAACACTGAAGCTTTCTTT.

This clonotype was observed at least ten times. Possible read error: a much larger clone is one base away. The chain has TRBV5-6 and TRBJ2-7; 9 bases line up with TRBD1. The CDR3 sequence is 15 residues long. V shed 0 bases and J 4 bases; nucleotides not matched to a gene: 5. Germline CDR1 reads SGHDT; CDR2 reads YYEEEE. The CDR3 DNA follows: TGTGCCAGCAGCTTGGACAGGGGGCATATTTACGAGCAGTACTTC. It codes for CASSLDRGHIYEQYF.

This clonotype was observed many times. This chain connects TRBV2 to TRBJ1-1; 7 bases are shared with TRBD1. With 0 bases clipped from V and 5 bases from J, the junction kept 3 bases outside the gene matches. Germline lookup yields CDR1 SNHLY and CDR2 FYNNEI. The CDR3 is made up of 14 amino acids. The CDR3 DNA reads as TGTGCCAGCAGTGAAGCGACCAGGGGGACTGAAGCTTTCTTT. This codes for CASSEATRGTEAFF.

This clonotype was picked up many times. The chain recombines TRBV5-1 with TRBJ1-1; the D gene is possibly TRBD1 (5 bases). Germline V CDR1 and CDR2: SGHRS, YFSETQ. V lost 3 bases and J lost 2, with 14 bases in between. This CDR3 spans 15 amino acids. CDR3 loop: CASSSTAGINTEAFF. CDR3 in DNA: TGCGCCAGCAGCTCGACGGCAGGGATTAACACTGAAGCTTTCTTT. Full variable domain (remainder filled in from reference TRBV5-1 and TRBJ1-1): KAGVTQTPRYLIKTRGQQVTLSCSPISGHRSVSWYQQTPGQGLQFLFEYFSETQRNKGNFPGRFSGRQFSNSRSEMNVSTLELGDSALYLCASSSTAGINTEAFFGQGTRLTVV.

This clonotype has at least ten counts. Here the CDR3 DNA reads TGCGCCAGCAGCTTGGTGGGACAGGGTCCAGATACGCAGTATTTT. Its translation is CASSLVGQGPDTQYF. The rearrangement uses TRBV5-1 and TRBJ2-3, with 9 bases matching TRBD1. Germline V gene sequence: CDR1 SGHRS, CDR2 YFSETQ. The CDR3 totals 15 residues. J lost 4 bases, V lost 0 bases, and 3 bases had no gene match.

This clonotype was seen ten or more times. This chain joins TRBV7-9 and TRBJ2-7, with TRBD1 matching 8 bases. Germline CDR1 SEHNR, CDR2 FQNEAQ (reference sequence). With V trimmed by 1 base and J by 4 bases, 18 bases remained unmatched. This CDR3 has 19 residues. The CDR3 region is CASSLVSGRGPLHVYEQYF. Written as DNA, the CDR3 is TGTGCCAGCAGCTTAGTTTCGGGCAGGGGGCCCCTTCATGTATACGAGCAGTACTTC.

This clonotype has a count of ten or more. The CDR3 region has the DNA TGCGCCAGCAGCTTTGCCGAGGGGAGCTATGGCTACACCTTC. Translation: CASSFAEGSYGYTF. The V and J genes are TRBV5-1 and TRBJ1-2, with a possible D match to TRBD1 (5 bases). Germline V gene data show CDR1 as SGHRS and CDR2 as YFSETQ. Deletions cut 2 bases from V and 4 bases from J, with 12 bases between. CDR3 length: 14 amino acids.

As concerns this clonotype: No DNA is shown, since the ends of the CDR3 on it are uncertain; the CDR3 is the one TCRdb lists. The rearrangement joins TRBV12-3 or TRBV12-4 to TRBJ2-1; the table's D call, TRBD1, has no DNA check behind it. The CDR3 numbers 21 amino acids, ends counted. The CDR3 loop reads CASSFYICSASVGTGDPEQFF.

This clonotype was picked up many times. The rearrangement joins TRBV20-1 to TRBJ2-7; 8 bases agree with TRBD1. Germline trimming cut 3 bases from V and 3 bases from J; bases unmatched to any gene: 10. From germline, CDR1 is DFQATT and CDR2 SNEGSKA (reference sequence). The CDR3 has 15 amino acids. The CDR3 protein is CSASSGQGHLYEQYF. CDR3 bases: TGCAGTGCTAGTTCCGGACAGGGCCATCTCTACGAGCAGTACTTC.

This chain connects TRBV19 to TRBJ2-1; possibly TRBD1 or TRBD2 for D (6 bases each). The germline V gene has CDR1 LNHDA and CDR2 SQIVND (reference sequence). This CDR3 is built from 14 residues. Deletions cut 5 bases from V and 2 bases from J, with 10 bases between. CDR3 protein: CASSRGLAYNEQFF. The DNA for the CDR3 is TGTGCCAGTAGTCGGGGGCTCGCCTACAATGAGCAGTTCTTC.